The 27 T cell receptor beta chains presented below share a single source sample, sequenced in a study of regulatory dendritic cells for organ transplantation. TCRdb's copy holds only in-frame clones and misses some; the assay was immunoSEQ multiplex PCR. Here the sample spans about 29,000 clones, roughly 79% being singletons. Material for sequencing was memory CD4+ T cells from blood. Subset: CD45RO+ memory T cells. These receptors originate from a human donor in good health.

The chain uses TRBV18 and TRBJ2-3; unclear D gene. V lost 1 base and J lost 11, with 13 bases in between. CDR1 is KGHSH and CDR2 is LQKENI in the germline V gene. The length of the CDR3 is 13 residues. The CDR3 here is CASSPLQAALQYF. The CDR3 bases are TGTGCCAGCTCACCACTCCAGGCTGCTTTGCAGTATTTT. The whole variable domain, filled in from reference TRBV18 and TRBJ2-3, reads NAGVMQNPRHLVRRRGQEARLRCSPMKGHSHVYWYRQLPEEGLKFMVYLQKENIIDESGMPKERFSAEFPKEGPSILRIQQVVRGDSAAYFCASSPLQAALQYFGPGTRLTVL.

A few counts support this clone. V is TRBV6-4 and J is TRBJ1-2, with no clear D. V lost 3 bases and J 7 bases, leaving 15 bases between the germline ends. The CDR3 is 14 residues long. Germline V gene lookup returns CDR1 MRHNA and CDR2 SNTAGT. In DNA form, the CDR3 reads TGTGCCAGCAGTGAAGGTTGGGGAGCAGGTGGCTACACCTTC. Its translation is CASSEGWGAGGYTF.

The genes are TRBV7-9 and TRBJ2-3, with D perhaps TRBD2 (7 bases). CDR3 length equals 16 residues. The germline V gene has CDR1 SEHNR and CDR2 FQNEAQ (reference sequence). Trimming took off 5 bases at V and 6 bases at J, with 21 bases between the two ends. This chain's CDR3 is CASSPRGGPSGDTQYF. In DNA, the CDR3 is TGTGCCAGCAGCCCGAGGGGGGGCCCATCGGGGGATACGCAGTATTTT. Filled out from reference TRBV7-9 and TRBJ2-3, the complete variable domain reads DTGVSQNPRHKITKRGQNVTFRCDPISEHNRLYWYRQTLGQGPEFLTYFQNEAQLEKSRLLSDRFSAERPKGSFSTLEIQRTEQGDSAMYLCASSPRGGPSGDTQYFGPGTRLTVL.

The chain couples TRBV19 to TRBJ2-7; 10 positions match TRBD2. J was trimmed by 6 bases and V by 8 bases; bases with no gene match: 7. The germline V gene encodes CDR1 LNHDA and CDR2 SQIVND (reference sequence). The CDR3 runs to 13 residues. The CDR3 DNA sequence: TGTGCCAGTTTCGAGCGGGAGGGCCCCGAGCAGTACTTC. This gives the protein CASFEREGPEQYF. The full variable domain, completed using reference TRBV19 and TRBJ2-7, is DGGITQSPKYLFRKEGQNVTLSCEQNLNHDAMYWYRQDPGQGLRLIYYSQIVNDFQKGDIAEGYSVSREKKESFPLTVTSAQKNPTAFYLCASFEREGPEQYFGPGTRLTVT.

Details on this clone: An end of the junction differs from the germline gene, which may be a read error. This sequence joins TRBV4-1 and TRBJ2-7; a possible D gene is TRBD2 (7 bases). The CDR3 consists of 15 residues. Germline V lookup: CDR1 MGHRA, CDR2 YSYEKL. In nucleotides, the CDR3 is TGTACCAGCAGCCAAGAAAGGGGGAGGGCCTACGAGCAGTACTTC. Its translation: CTSSQERGRAYEQYF.

In DNA form, the CDR3 reads TGTGCCACCTCGCGCCCCAGCTCCTACGAGCAGTACTTC. Translation gives CATSRPSSYEQYF. This sequence joins TRBV9 and TRBJ2-7, with D unresolved. Germline-derived CDR1 and CDR2 are SGDLS and YYNGEE. The length of the CDR3 is 13 residues. The V gene lost 9 bases and the J gene lost 0 bases, with 13 bases spanning the gap. Full variable domain (remainder filled in from reference TRBV9 and TRBJ2-7): DSGVTQTPKHLITATGQRVTLRCSPRSGDLSVYWYQQSLDQGLQFLIQYYNGEERAKGNILERFSAQQFPDLHSELNLSSLELGDSALYFCATSRPSSYEQYFGPGTRLTVT.

The chain is built from TRBV15 and TRBJ2-3; a weak D match, TRBD2 (6 bases). V gave up 3 bases and J gave up 4 bases, with 20 bases separating them. Germline lookup yields CDR1 LNHNV and CDR2 YYDKDF (reference sequence). The CDR3 is made up of 17 amino acids. The CDR3 protein is CATSSHAATSGADTQYF. The CDR3 DNA reads TGTGCCACCAGCAGCCACGCGGCCACCTCGGGGGCAGATACGCAGTATTTT.

The chain couples TRBV19 to TRBJ2-5, with D possibly being TRBD1 or TRBD2 (5 bases each). The V gene lost 9 bases and the J gene lost 2 bases, with 16 bases spanning the gap. Germline V gives CDR1 LNHDA, CDR2 SQIVND (reference sequence). This CDR3 has 14 residues. CDR3 protein: CASAITGGQETQYF. The DNA for the CDR3 is TGTGCCAGCGCTATTACAGGAGGACAAGAGACCCAGTACTTC.

This chain connects TRBV30 to TRBJ1-2, with unresolved D. Germline CDR1 reads GTSNPN; CDR2 reads SVGIG (reference sequence). Trimming removed 2 bases at V and 3 bases at J, with 7 bases between. The CDR3 sequence is 12 residues long. DNA of the CDR3: TGTGCCTGGAGTAGCGTGTACTATGGCTACACCTTC. Translation: CAWSSVYYGYTF.

The J gene is TRBJ2-5, the V gene TRBV6-5; 7 nucleotides match TRBD2. Germline trimming cut 6 bases from V and 4 bases from J; bases unmatched to any gene: 11. Looked up from germline, CDR1 is MNHEY and CDR2 is SVGAGI. This CDR3 region has 15 residues. The CDR3, as DNA: TGTGCCAGCAGATTCTTCACGGGAGGCTCAGAGACCCAGTACTTC. It encodes CASRFFTGGSETQYF.

This chain uses TRBV2 with TRBJ2-1, with unresolved D. Trimming left V 7 bases short and J 4 bases short, with 5 bases between. The CDR3 is 11 residues long. The germline V gene encodes CDR1 SNHLY and CDR2 FYNNEI. CDR3 amino acids: CASTRYNEQFF. DNA of the CDR3: TGTGCCAGCACCCGGTACAATGAGCAGTTCTTC. The whole variable domain, filled in from reference TRBV2 and TRBJ2-1, reads EPEVTQTPSHQVTQMGQEVILRCVPISNHLYFYWYRQILGQKVEFLVSFYNNEISEKSEIFDDQFSVERPDGSNFTLKIRSTKLEDSAMYFCASTRYNEQFFGPGTRLTVL.

This clone was recorded a few times. The chain joins TRBV21-1 to TRBJ2-1; TRBD2 is the table's D call, not checked against the DNA. TRBV21-1 is flagged as a pseudogene. The CDR3 extends over 14 amino acids. The CDR3: CASKRLGRDDEQFF. The CDR3 nucleotides are TGTGCCAGCAAGCGACTAGGGAGAGACGATGAGCAGTTCTTC.

The CDR3 protein is CAWSPIEKEDNEQFF. DNA for the CDR3: TGTGCCTGGAGCCCCATTGAAAAGGAAGACAATGAGCAGTTCTTC. This chain connects TRBV30 to TRBJ2-1; the D is unclear. V was shortened by 3 bases and J by 5 bases, with 17 bases between the two germline ends. CDR1 is GTSNPN and CDR2 is SVGIG in the germline V gene (reference sequence). CDR3 length: 15 residues.

The chain is built from TRBV10-3 and TRBJ1-1; no clear D. CDR3 length: 12 amino acids. V was shortened by 3 bases and J by 7 bases, with 9 bases between the two germline ends. Germline CDR1 ENHRY, CDR2 SYGVKD. CDR3 loop: CAISDSPNEAFF. CDR3 nucleotide sequence: TGTGCCATCAGTGACAGCCCGAATGAAGCTTTCTTT.

The gene calls are TRBV28 and TRBJ2-1; 9 nucleotides line up with TRBD2. Germline-derived CDR1 and CDR2 are MDHEN and SYDVKM. This CDR3 region has 15 residues. With 6 bases clipped from V and 6 bases from J, the junction kept 9 bases outside the gene matches. This chain's CDR3 is CASSHSGREGNEQFF. The CDR3 DNA reads as TGTGCCAGCAGCCATAGCGGGAGAGAGGGCAATGAGCAGTTCTTC.

The chain joins TRBV6-6 to TRBJ1-1, with a tentative D call TRBD1 (5 bases). V lost 8 bases and J lost 6, with 10 bases in between. The CDR3 is made up of 11 amino acids. Germline V gives CDR1 MNHNY, CDR2 SVGAGI (reference sequence). The CDR3 sequence is CASRGRAEAFF. The CDR3, as DNA: TGTGCCAGCCGGGGCCGCGCTGAAGCTTTCTTT.

The chain recombines TRBV13 with TRBJ1-2; 7 nucleotides line up with TRBD1. The CDR3 is 15 residues long. V gave up 4 bases and J gave up 0 bases; unmatched junction bases: 5. Germline loops: CDR1 PRHDT, CDR2 FYEKMQ (reference sequence). Here the CDR3 DNA reads TGTGCCAGCAGCTACGACAGGGTGCCTAACTATGGCTACACCTTC. Protein product: CASSYDRVPNYGYTF.

CDR3 protein: CAKTDPTYEQYF. In DNA, the CDR3 is TGTGCCAAGACAGACCCAACCTACGAGCAGTACTTC. The gene calls are TRBV21-1 and TRBJ2-7; the table names TRBD1, a call not compared with the DNA. TRBV21-1 is given as a pseudogene. The CDR3 is 12 residues long.

In the case of this clone: This CDR3 is missing its conserved last phenylalanine or tryptophan, likely due to a read error. The limits of the CDR3 on the DNA are not certain, so only TCRdb's listed CDR3 is given. This chain uses TRBV15 with TRBJ1-3. The germline V gene has CDR1 LNHNV and CDR2 YYDKDF (reference sequence). The CDR3 sequence runs 8 residues, both termini included. The CDR3 here is CATSPPPA.

This sequence joins TRBV19 and TRBJ2-3; tentative D call: TRBD1 (6 bases). Trimming shortened V by 8 bases and J by 4 bases, and 10 bases separated the two germline ends. The CDR3 sequence is 12 residues long. The germline CDR1 and CDR2 sequences are LNHDA and SQIVND (reference sequence). The CDR3 sequence: CASRQAADTQYF. The CDR3, as DNA: TGTGCCAGTCGACAGGCCGCAGATACGCAGTATTTT.

The CDR3 DNA reads TGTGCCAGCAGCCGGAACCCCAGGGTGGTCCAAGAGACCCAGTACTTC. Translated: CASSRNPRVVQETQYF. This chain uses TRBV7-2 with TRBJ2-5; D is possibly TRBD1 (5 bases). Trimming pared 5 bases from V and 1 base from J, leaving 17 bases between. This CDR3 is built from 16 residues. The germline V gene encodes CDR1 SGHTA and CDR2 FQGNSA.

The gene calls are TRBV13 and TRBJ1-4, with 8 bases identical to TRBD1. CDR3 length: 15 amino acids. V shed 3 bases and J 10 bases; nucleotides not matched to a gene: 10. In germline, CDR1 is PRHDT, CDR2 FYEKMQ (reference sequence). CDR3 nucleotides: TGTGCCAGCAGCTTCGACAGGGGAAACTTAGGAAAACTGTTTTTT. Its translation: CASSFDRGNLGKLFF.

The chain recombines TRBV6-5 with TRBJ1-1; D might be TRBD1 (6 bases). The CDR3 is 12 residues long. Germline CDR1 reads MNHEY; CDR2 reads SVGAGI. The V and J ends lost 6 bases and 4 bases respectively, with 9 bases between them. The CDR3 region is CASRQGFTEAFF. CDR3 nucleotide sequence: TGTGCCAGCAGACAGGGCTTCACTGAAGCTTTCTTT.

This clone was counted only a few times. This chain connects TRBV5-4 to TRBJ2-3, with TRBD1 as a possible D gene (5 bases). Per germline, CDR1 SGHNT and CDR2 YYREEE (reference sequence). The CDR3 covers 15 residues. V was clipped by 0 bases and J by 4 bases, with 12 bases between them. CDR3 sequence reads: CASSLGGEAADTQYF. CDR3 DNA sequence: TGTGCCAGCAGCTTGGGGGGCGAGGCCGCAGATACGCAGTATTTT.

V usage is TRBV12-2 and J usage is TRBJ1-5. TRBV12-2 is a listed pseudogene. There are 14 residues in the CDR3. The CDR3 nucleotides read TGTGCAAGTCGACCAGGGAGGGCGGATCGGCCCCAGCATTTT. Its translation is CASRPGRADRPQHF.

This clone was detected once. The chain has TRBV29-1 and TRBJ2-3; possibly TRBD2 for D (6 bases). The V end was cut by 2 bases, the J end by 1 base, with 10 bases between. The length of the CDR3 is 14 residues. The V gene's germline CDR1 is SQVTM and CDR2 ANQGSEA. The CDR3 reads CSVERRGGTDTQYF. CDR3 bases: TGCAGCGTTGAACGGCGGGGTGGCACAGATACGCAGTATTTT.

The V gene is TRBV11-3, the J gene TRBJ1-1; TRBD1 matches at 9 bases. There are 15 residues in the CDR3. V was pared by 6 bases and J by 4 bases, with 9 bases of the junction left unmatched. Looked up from germline, CDR1 is SGHNT and CDR2 is YENEEA. The CDR3 nucleotides are TGTGCCAGCAGTGAACAGGGGGCGCGATCCACTGAAGCTTTCTTT. It codes for CASSEQGARSTEAFF. Full variable domain (rest looked up from reference TRBV11-3 and TRBJ1-1): EAGVVQSPRYKIIEKKQPVAFWCNPISGHNTLYWYLQNLGQGPELLIRYENEEAVDDSQLPKDRFSAERLKGVDSTLKIQPAELGDSAVYLCASSEQGARSTEAFFGQGTRLTVV.